The 14 T cell receptor beta chains in this list originate from one sample, sequenced in a study of cytomegalovirus exposure and HLA in healthy donors. The PCR had 60 Vbeta and 13 Jbeta primers. TCRdb keeps only in-frame clones here, not all; method: immunoSEQ multiplex PCR. The sample holds some 150,000 clones; about 78% are singletons and the top ten take approximately 4%. The sample taken for sequencing was PBMCs. The receptors derive from a man in his fifties or sixties in good health and CMV-seropositive.

Notes on this clone: At the DNA level, this CDR3 is encoded by other sequences in the same sample as well. The chain uses TRBV4-1 and TRBJ1-1, with 8 bases that match TRBD1. The CDR3 has 14 amino acids. Germline values: CDR1 MGHRA, CDR2 YSYEKL. J lost 6 bases, V lost 2 bases, and 5 bases had no gene match. The CDR3 region is CASSQRTGRSEAFF. In DNA form, the CDR3 reads TGCGCCAGCAGCCAACGGACAGGGCGTTCTGAAGCTTTCTTT.

The chain couples TRBV5-1 to TRBJ1-2; weak D call: TRBD1 (5 bases). The germline gives CDR1 SGHRS, CDR2 YFSETQ. The V end was cut by 5 bases, the J end by 4 bases, with 9 bases between. The CDR3 has 12 amino acids. CDR3 sequence: CASSSGIYGYTF. CDR3 nucleotide sequence: TGCGCCAGCAGTTCAGGGATCTATGGCTACACCTTC.

The chain recombines TRBV5-4 with TRBJ1-6; D may be TRBD1 (6 bases). Germline CDR1 is SGHNT and CDR2 is YYREEE (reference sequence). This CDR3 is built from 17 residues. The germline V and J ends were trimmed by 3 bases and 0 bases, with 13 bases remaining between them. CDR3 residues: CASSSGTRSSYNSPLHF. For the CDR3, the DNA is TGTGCCAGCAGCTCCGGGACACGGAGCTCCTATAATTCACCCCTCCACTTT.

The rearrangement joins TRBV4-1 to TRBJ2-7, with 7 positions matching TRBD1. Germline trimming cut 0 bases from V and 4 bases from J; bases unmatched to any gene: 12. Looked up from germline, CDR1 is MGHRA and CDR2 is YSYEKL. The CDR3 is 17 amino acids. The CDR3 DNA reads as TGCGCCAGCAGCCAAGATTTTCGGACAGGCAAAAGATACGAGCAGTACTTC. The encoded protein is CASSQDFRTGKRYEQYF.

Concerning this clone: Other DNA sequences of this sample code for an identical CDR3. The gene calls are TRBV18 and TRBJ2-7; 7 bases align to TRBD1. The V segment lost 3 bases and the J segment 5 bases; nucleotides outside the gene matches: 1. The length of the CDR3 is 12 residues. The germline gives CDR1 KGHSH, CDR2 LQKENI. This chain's CDR3 is CASSPTGDEQYF. In DNA form, the CDR3 reads TGTGCCAGCTCACCCACAGGGGACGAGCAGTACTTC.

This clone was counted a few times. The J gene is TRBJ2-2, the V gene TRBV7-9, with D uncertain. The CDR3 has 13 amino acids. Trimming shortened V by 1 base and J by 5 bases, and 5 bases separated the two germline ends. Looked up from germline, CDR1 is SEHNR and CDR2 is FQNEAQ (reference sequence). As DNA, the CDR3 is TGTGCCAGCAGCTTAGTTACTACCGGGGAGCTGTTTTTT. Amino acids: CASSLVTTGELFF.

J is TRBJ1-5 and V is TRBV19; D is uncertain. The CDR3 is 16 residues long. Trimming pared 7 bases from V and 4 bases from J, leaving 20 bases between. Germline loops: CDR1 LNHDA, CDR2 SQIVND (reference sequence). The CDR3 DNA is TGTGCCAGTAAACAGCTGGCCGACGCAGTAAATCAGCCCCAGCATTTT. Encoded protein: CASKQLADAVNQPQHF.

The chain uses TRBV11-2 and TRBJ2-1, with 9 bases that match TRBD2. The germline CDR1 and CDR2 sequences are SGHAT and FQNNGV. The CDR3 totals 19 residues. V was pared by 4 bases and J by 0 bases, with 13 bases of the junction left unmatched. The CDR3 nucleotides read TGTGCCAGCAGCTCACGGGAATGGAGCGGGAGGAGCTCCTACAATGAGCAGTTCTTC. Translating it yields CASSSREWSGRSSYNEQFF.

This sequence joins TRBV7-2 and TRBJ2-5, with D hard to call. The V end was cut by 2 bases, the J end by 4 bases, with 14 bases between. CDR3 length: 15 residues. Per the germline V gene, CDR1 is SGHTA and CDR2 is FQGNSA. CDR3 amino acids: CASSLKRPPPETQYF. The CDR3 DNA is TGTGCCAGCAGCTTAAAGCGTCCCCCGCCAGAGACCCAGTACTTC.

The chain joins TRBV7-2 to TRBJ2-2, with TRBD1 matching 8 bases. Trimming at V came to 6 bases and at J to 0 bases, leaving 3 bases not matched to a gene. Germline V gene sequence: CDR1 SGHTA, CDR2 FQGNSA. This CDR3 spans 15 amino acids. This CDR3 is CASRRQGTNTGELFF. In nucleotides, the CDR3 is TGTGCCAGCAGGAGACAGGGGACGAACACCGGGGAGCTGTTTTTT.

This clone was observed a handful of times. V is TRBV7-9 and J is TRBJ1-4, with D maybe TRBD1 (6 bases). In germline, CDR1 is SEHNR, CDR2 FQNEAQ (reference sequence). V was cut by 2 bases and J by 7 bases, with 14 bases left in between. The CDR3 length is 15 residues. CDR3 DNA sequence: TGTGCCAGCAGCTTAACTGCTGGACAGAGTGAAAAACTGTTTTTT. It codes for CASSLTAGQSEKLFF.

A note on this clone: The same CDR3 also results from other DNA sequences found in this sample. This chain uses TRBV5-6 with TRBJ2-2; 7 nucleotides align to TRBD1. The CDR3 has 16 amino acids. V shed 1 base and J 9 bases; nucleotides not matched to a gene: 12. Germline values: CDR1 SGHDT, CDR2 YYEEEE. Written as DNA, the CDR3 is TGTGCCAGCAGCTTGATCCGTGACAGGGAACCCCGGGAGCTGTTTTTT. It encodes CASSLIRDREPRELFF. Full variable domain (rest looked up from reference TRBV5-6 and TRBJ2-2): DAGVTQSPTHLIKTRGQQVTLRCSPKSGHDTVSWYQQALGQGPQFIFQYYEEEERQRGNFPDRFSGHQFPNYSSELNVNALLLGDSALYLCASSLIRDREPRELFFGEGSRLTVL.

This chain connects TRBV21-1 to TRBJ2-1; TRBD2 is the table's D call and was not checked against the DNA. TRBV21-1 corresponds to a pseudogene. This CDR3 is built from 11 residues. This CDR3 is CASSKQVRGFF. CDR3 DNA sequence: TGTGCCAGCAGTAAACAGGTCCGGGGGTTCTTC.

CDR3 bases: TGTGCCAGCAGCCGACAGGGGGGCTACAATGAGCAGTTCTTC. Translated: CASSRQGGYNEQFF. The V call is TRBV7-6, the J call TRBJ2-1, with 9 bases aligning to TRBD1. V trimming: 5 bases; J trimming: 3 bases; junction bases outside the gene matches: 2. Per the germline V gene, CDR1 is SGHVS and CDR2 is FNYEAQ. This CDR3 region has 14 residues.